The 3 T cell receptor beta chains below all came from one sample that was sequenced in a study of cytomegalovirus exposure and HLA in healthy donors. Researchers ran the PCR with 60 Vbeta and 13 Jbeta primers. The repertoire was sequenced with immunoSEQ multiplex PCR; TCRdb's copy has only in-frame clones and lacks some. The sample contains around 260,000 clones, 75% to 85% of which appear only once. Sequences were obtained from PBMCs. The receptors shown here come from a girl aged 2 to 9 in good health and CMV-seronegative.

About this clone itself: The same CDR3 can be traced to other DNA sequences in this sample. The V gene is TRBV5-1, the J gene TRBJ1-5, with D perhaps matching TRBD1 (5 bases). The germline V gene encodes CDR1 SGHRS and CDR2 YFSETQ. Trimming shortened V by 0 bases and J by 6 bases, and 7 bases separated the two germline ends. This CDR3 has 13 residues. The CDR3 loop reads CASSLVGGQPQHF. CDR3 sequence (DNA): TGCGCCAGCAGCTTGGTGGGGGGTCAGCCCCAGCATTTT.

This rearrangement joins TRBV29-1 to TRBJ2-1; 7 bases align to TRBD1. The junction had 12 bases not matched to a gene; V was cut back by 5 bases and J by 8 bases. Germline CDR1 SQVTM, CDR2 ANQGSEA. The CDR3 is made up of 14 amino acids. CDR3: CSVNRDSFEHEQFF. As DNA, the CDR3 is TGCAGCGTTAACCGGGACAGCTTCGAGCATGAGCAGTTCTTC.

This sequence joins TRBV7-4 and TRBJ2-5; the match to TRBD2 covers 13 bases. Germline lookup yields CDR1 SGHVT and CDR2 SQSDAQ. The CDR3 consists of 19 residues. V was clipped by 1 base and J by 2 bases; unmatched bases: 10. The CDR3 protein is CASSLVTSGRRTAQETQYF. The DNA of the CDR3 is TGTGCCAGCAGCTTAGTGACTAGCGGGAGGCGGACCGCACAAGAGACCCAGTACTTC.